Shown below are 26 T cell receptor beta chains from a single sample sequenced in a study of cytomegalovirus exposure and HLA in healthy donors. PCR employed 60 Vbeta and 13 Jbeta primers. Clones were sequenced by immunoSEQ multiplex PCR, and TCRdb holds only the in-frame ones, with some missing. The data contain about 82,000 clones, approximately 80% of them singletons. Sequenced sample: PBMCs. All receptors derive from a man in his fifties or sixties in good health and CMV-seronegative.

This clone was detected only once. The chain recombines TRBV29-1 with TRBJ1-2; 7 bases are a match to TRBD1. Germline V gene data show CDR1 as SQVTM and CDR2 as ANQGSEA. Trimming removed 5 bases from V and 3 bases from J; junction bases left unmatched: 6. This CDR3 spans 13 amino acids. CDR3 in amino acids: CSVPDRDDYGYTF. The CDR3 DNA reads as TGCAGCGTTCCCGACAGGGACGACTATGGCTACACCTTC.

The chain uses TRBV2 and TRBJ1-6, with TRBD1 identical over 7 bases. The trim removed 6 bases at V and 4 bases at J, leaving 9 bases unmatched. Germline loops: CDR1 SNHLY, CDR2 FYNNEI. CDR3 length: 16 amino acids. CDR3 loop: CASRLNPGQYNSPLHF. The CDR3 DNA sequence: TGTGCCAGCAGGCTAAATCCGGGACAGTATAATTCACCCCTCCACTTT.

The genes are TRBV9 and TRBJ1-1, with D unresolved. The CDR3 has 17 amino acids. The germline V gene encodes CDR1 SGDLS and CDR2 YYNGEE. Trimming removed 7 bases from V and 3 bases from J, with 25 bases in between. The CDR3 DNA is TGTGCCAGCTCTGAATCTCCAACGGGAACGGACCACACTGAAGCTTTCTTT. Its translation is CASSESPTGTDHTEAFF.

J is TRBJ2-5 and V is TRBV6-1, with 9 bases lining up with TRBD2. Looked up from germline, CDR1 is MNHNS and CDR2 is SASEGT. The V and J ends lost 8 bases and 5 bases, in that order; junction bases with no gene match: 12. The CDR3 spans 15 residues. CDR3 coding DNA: TGTGCCAGCGGGGATAGCGGGGGCAAGTTGGAGACCCAGTACTTC. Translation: CASGDSGGKLETQYF.

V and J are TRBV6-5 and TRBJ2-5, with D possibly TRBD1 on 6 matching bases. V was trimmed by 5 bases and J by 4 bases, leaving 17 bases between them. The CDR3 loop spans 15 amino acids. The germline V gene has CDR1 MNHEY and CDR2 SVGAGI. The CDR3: CASSPGPGTRETQYF. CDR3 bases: TGTGCCAGCAGTCCGGGTCCTGGGACACGAGAGACCCAGTACTTC.

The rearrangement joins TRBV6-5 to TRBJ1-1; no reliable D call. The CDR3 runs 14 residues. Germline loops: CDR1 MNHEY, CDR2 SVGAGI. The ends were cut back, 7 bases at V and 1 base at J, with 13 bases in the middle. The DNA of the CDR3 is TGTGCCAGCATCAGAACTTCGGGGAACACTGAAGCTTTCTTT. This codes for CASIRTSGNTEAFF.

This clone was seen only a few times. This chain's CDR3 is CASSEETGGWTEAFF. In nucleotides, the CDR3 is TGTGCCAGCAGTGAAGAGACAGGGGGATGGACTGAAGCTTTCTTT. The V call is TRBV6-1, the J call TRBJ1-1, with TRBD1 matching 9 bases. The CDR3 extends over 15 amino acids. The V and J ends lost 1 base and 5 bases, in that order; junction bases with no gene match: 5. Germline V gene sequence: CDR1 MNHNS, CDR2 SASEGT.

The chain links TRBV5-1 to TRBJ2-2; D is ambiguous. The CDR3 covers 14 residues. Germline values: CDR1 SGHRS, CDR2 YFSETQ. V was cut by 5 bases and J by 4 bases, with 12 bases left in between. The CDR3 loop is CASRSRQITGELFF. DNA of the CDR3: TGCGCCAGCAGGAGCAGGCAGATCACCGGGGAGCTGTTTTTT.

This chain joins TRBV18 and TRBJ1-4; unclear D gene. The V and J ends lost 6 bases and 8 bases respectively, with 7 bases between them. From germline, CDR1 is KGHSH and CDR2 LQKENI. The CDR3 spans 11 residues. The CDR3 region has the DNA TGTGCCAGCTCCCTAAAGGAAAAACTGTTTTTT. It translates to CASSLKEKLFF. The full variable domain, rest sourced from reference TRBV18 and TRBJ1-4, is NAGVMQNPRHLVRRRGQEARLRCSPMKGHSHVYWYRQLPEEGLKFMVYLQKENIIDESGMPKERFSAEFPKEGPSILRIQQVVRGDSAAYFCASSLKEKLFFGSGTQLSVL.

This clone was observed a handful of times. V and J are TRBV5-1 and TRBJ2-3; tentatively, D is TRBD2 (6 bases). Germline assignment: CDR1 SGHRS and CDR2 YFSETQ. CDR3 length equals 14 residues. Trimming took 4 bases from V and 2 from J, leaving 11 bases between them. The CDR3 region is CASSPRRDTDTQYF. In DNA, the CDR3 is TGCGCCAGCAGCCCGAGGAGGGACACAGATACGCAGTATTTT.

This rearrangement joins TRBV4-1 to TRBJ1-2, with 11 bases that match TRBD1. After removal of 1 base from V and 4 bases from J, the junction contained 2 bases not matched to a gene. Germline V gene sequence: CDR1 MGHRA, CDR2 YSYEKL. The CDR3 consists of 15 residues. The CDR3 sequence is CASSQGTGGAYGYTF. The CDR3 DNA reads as TGCGCCAGCAGCCAAGGGACAGGGGGCGCCTATGGCTACACCTTC.

CDR3 sequence reads: CASSQDQGSYEQYF. The CDR3 region has the DNA TGCGCCAGCAGCCAAGACCAGGGATCCTACGAGCAGTACTTC. This chain connects TRBV4-3 to TRBJ2-7, with D possibly being TRBD1 (5 bases). Trimming removed 0 bases at V and 1 base at J, with 7 bases between. In germline, CDR1 is LGHNA, CDR2 YSLEER. The CDR3 has 14 residues.

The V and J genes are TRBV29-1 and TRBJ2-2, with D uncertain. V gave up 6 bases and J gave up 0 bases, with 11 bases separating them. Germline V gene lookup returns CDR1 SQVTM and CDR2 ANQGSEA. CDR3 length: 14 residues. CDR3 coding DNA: TGCAGCGTCACGAGACTTTCGAACACCGGGGAGCTGTTTTTT. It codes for CSVTRLSNTGELFF.

The chain's CDR3 is CASSSLAGGPNEQFF. The CDR3 region has the DNA TGTGCCAGCAGCTCCCTGGCGGGGGGGCCTAATGAGCAGTTCTTC. The chain uses TRBV7-2 and TRBJ2-1; TRBD2 matches at 9 bases. J gave up 7 bases and V 4 bases, and 8 bases lay outside the gene matches. Germline CDR1 and CDR2: SGHTA and FQGNSA. The CDR3 spans 15 residues.

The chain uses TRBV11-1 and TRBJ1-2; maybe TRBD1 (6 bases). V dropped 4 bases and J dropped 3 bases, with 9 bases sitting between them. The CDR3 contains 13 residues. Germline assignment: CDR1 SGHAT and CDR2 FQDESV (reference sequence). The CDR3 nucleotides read TGTGCCAGCAGCTCGGGACACGACTATGGCTACACCTTC. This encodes CASSSGHDYGYTF.

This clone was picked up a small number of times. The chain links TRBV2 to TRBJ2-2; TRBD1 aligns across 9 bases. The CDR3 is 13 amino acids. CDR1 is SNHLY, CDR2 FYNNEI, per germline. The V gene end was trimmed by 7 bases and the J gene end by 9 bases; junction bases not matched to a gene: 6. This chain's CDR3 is CASTRDRERELFF. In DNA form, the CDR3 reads TGTGCCAGCACCCGGGACAGGGAAAGGGAGCTGTTTTTT.

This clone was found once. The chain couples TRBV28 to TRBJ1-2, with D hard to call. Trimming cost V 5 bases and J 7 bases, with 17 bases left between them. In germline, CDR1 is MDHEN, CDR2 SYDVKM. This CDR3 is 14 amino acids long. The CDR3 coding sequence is TGTGCCAGCAGTCCCGCCCCAGATACGGGTGGCTACACCTTC. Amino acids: CASSPAPDTGGYTF.

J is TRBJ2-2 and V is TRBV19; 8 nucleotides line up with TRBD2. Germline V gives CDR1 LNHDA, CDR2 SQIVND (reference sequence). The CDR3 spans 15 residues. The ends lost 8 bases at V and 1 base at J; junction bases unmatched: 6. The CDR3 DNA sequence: TGTGCCAGTGCTCGGGGGGGTGGGAACACCGGGGAGCTGTTTTTT. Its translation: CASARGGGNTGELFF.

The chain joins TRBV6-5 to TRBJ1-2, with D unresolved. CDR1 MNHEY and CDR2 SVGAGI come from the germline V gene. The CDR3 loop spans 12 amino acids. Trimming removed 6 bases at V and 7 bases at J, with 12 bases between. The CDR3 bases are TGTGCCAGCAGCCCGACTAACACTGGCTACACCTTC. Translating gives CASSPTNTGYTF.

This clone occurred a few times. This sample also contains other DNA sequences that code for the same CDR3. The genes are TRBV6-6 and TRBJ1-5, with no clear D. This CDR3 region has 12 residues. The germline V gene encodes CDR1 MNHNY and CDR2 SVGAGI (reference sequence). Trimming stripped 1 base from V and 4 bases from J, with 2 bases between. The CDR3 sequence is CASSYLNQPQHF. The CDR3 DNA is TGTGCCAGCAGTTACTTAAATCAGCCCCAGCATTTT.

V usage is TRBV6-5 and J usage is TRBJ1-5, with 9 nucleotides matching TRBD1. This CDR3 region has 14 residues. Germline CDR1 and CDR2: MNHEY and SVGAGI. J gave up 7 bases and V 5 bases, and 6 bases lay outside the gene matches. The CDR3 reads CASSPGQGSQPQHF. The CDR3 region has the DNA TGTGCCAGCAGTCCGGGACAGGGAAGCCAGCCCCAGCATTTT.

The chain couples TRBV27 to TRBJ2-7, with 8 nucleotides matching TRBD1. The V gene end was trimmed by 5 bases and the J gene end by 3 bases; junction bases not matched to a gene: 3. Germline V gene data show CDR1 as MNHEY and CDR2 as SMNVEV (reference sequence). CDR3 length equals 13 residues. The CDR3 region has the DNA TGTGCCAGCAGTCGAGACAGGGGCTACGAGCAGTACTTC. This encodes CASSRDRGYEQYF.

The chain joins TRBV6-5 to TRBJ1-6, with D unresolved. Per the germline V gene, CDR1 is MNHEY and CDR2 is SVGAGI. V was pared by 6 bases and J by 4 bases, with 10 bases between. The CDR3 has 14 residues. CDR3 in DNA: TGTGCCAGCAGCCTGGCCAGGTATAATTCACCCCTCCACTTT. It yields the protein CASSLARYNSPLHF.

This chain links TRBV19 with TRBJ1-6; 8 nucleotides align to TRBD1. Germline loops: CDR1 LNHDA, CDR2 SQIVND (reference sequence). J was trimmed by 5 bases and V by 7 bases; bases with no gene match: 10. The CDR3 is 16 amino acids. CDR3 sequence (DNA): TGTGCCAGTAAACGACAGGGGAGGATGGATAATTCACCCCTCCACTTT. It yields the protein CASKRQGRMDNSPLHF. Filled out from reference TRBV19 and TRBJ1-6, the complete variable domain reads DGGITQSPKYLFRKEGQNVTLSCEQNLNHDAMYWYRQDPGQGLRLIYYSQIVNDFQKGDIAEGYSVSREKKESFPLTVTSAQKNPTAFYLCASKRQGRMDNSPLHFGNGTRLTVT.

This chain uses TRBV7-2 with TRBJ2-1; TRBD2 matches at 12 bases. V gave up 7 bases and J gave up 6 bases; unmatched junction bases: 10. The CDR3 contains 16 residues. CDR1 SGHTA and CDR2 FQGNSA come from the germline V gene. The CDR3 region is CASTLRALAGGNEQFF. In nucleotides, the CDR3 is TGTGCCAGCACCCTTAGGGCACTAGCGGGAGGCAATGAGCAGTTCTTC.

The CDR3 loop is CASRSTGAPNTEAFF. CDR3 nucleotide sequence: TGTGCCAGCAGATCCACAGGGGCCCCGAACACTGAAGCTTTCTTT. This sequence joins TRBV28 and TRBJ1-1, with 7 bases fitting TRBD1. In germline, CDR1 is MDHEN, CDR2 SYDVKM. The ends lost 6 bases at V and 1 base at J; junction bases unmatched: 8. The CDR3 has 15 amino acids.